This T cell receptor beta chain was recorded in a study of blood T cell repertoires in COVID-19. For the study at large: The United States, Italy and Spain supplied acute and convalescent COVID-19 samples. Sources were T cells, B-cell-depleted T cells, or PBMCs; the material itself was cDNA or gDNA.

CDR3 size: 14 residues. As handled by the study authors: By means of reference gene primer amplification, nucleated cell counts were estimated. The table came from immunoSEQ multiplex PCR; TCRdb's copy has only in-frame clones and leaves some out. V and J calls and clone size are as listed in that table; D and trimming were resolved from the DNA. The sample has 45,000 to 65,000 clones; roughly nine tenths are singletons. The receptor's source is a man aged 55 to 70 with active COVID-19. J is TRBJ2-7 and V is TRBV21-1; the table's D call of TRBD1 was not tested on the DNA. TRBV21-1 corresponds to a pseudogene. The specimen sequenced was peripheral blood. CDR3 coding DNA: TGTGCCAGCAGCAAAAGGGGGCAGACGCGCGAGCAGTACTTC. Amino acids: CASSKRGQTREQYF.